The 11 T cell receptor beta chains below all came from one sample that was sequenced in a study of cytomegalovirus exposure and HLA in healthy donors. The PCR made use of 60 Vbeta and 13 Jbeta primers. TCRdb's copy holds only in-frame clones and misses some; the assay was immunoSEQ multiplex PCR. The sample totals about 130,000 clones. The source material was PBMCs. Receptors were obtained from a man aged 40-55 years in good health and CMV-seronegative.

J is TRBJ2-3 and V is TRBV10-2; no definite D call. There are 15 residues in the CDR3. CDR1 and CDR2 (germline): WSHSY, SAAADI. The V end was cut by 2 bases, the J end by 0 bases, with 9 bases between. The CDR3 nucleotides are TGCGCCAGCAGTGAGCCAGGCGCTAGCACAGATACGCAGTATTTT. Translating it yields CASSEPGASTDTQYF.

This chain uses TRBV6-1 with TRBJ2-5; D is possibly TRBD1 (5 bases). Germline CDR1 is MNHNS and CDR2 is SASEGT. The germline V and J ends were trimmed by 3 bases and 1 base, with 9 bases remaining between them. The CDR3 has 14 amino acids. The CDR3 bases are TGTGCCAGCAGTGAGTCAGGGATCCAAGAGACCCAGTACTTC. Amino acid sequence: CASSESGIQETQYF.

V gene TRBV15 combines with J gene TRBJ2-5, with TRBD1 as a possible D gene (5 bases). Germline CDR1 is LNHNV and CDR2 is YYDKDF (reference sequence). The CDR3 has 17 residues. The V gene lost 0 bases and the J gene lost 4 bases, with 18 bases spanning the gap. CDR3 nucleotide sequence: TGTGCCACCAGCAGAGACGAATCGTTAGGGGCCCGAGAGACCCAGTACTTC. Translation gives CATSRDESLGARETQYF.

The V gene is TRBV4-1, the J gene TRBJ2-3; D perhaps matches TRBD1 (7 bases). The CDR3 is made up of 16 amino acids. V shed 5 bases and J shed 3 bases, with 18 bases lying between them. CDR1 is MGHRA and CDR2 is YSYEKL in the germline V gene. The CDR3 region has the DNA TGCGCCAGCAGCAACGAGAGACAGGGACTTACAGATACGCAGTATTTT. Its translation is CASSNERQGLTDTQYF.

The CDR3 loop is CASSQGSTGTDTQYF. DNA for the CDR3: TGTGCCAGCAGCCAGGGGAGCACCGGCACAGATACGCAGTATTTT. The chain employs TRBV7-9 and TRBJ2-3; a weak D match, TRBD1 (6 bases). Trimming left V 5 bases short and J 1 base short, with 13 bases between. The V gene's germline CDR1 is SEHNR and CDR2 FQNEAQ (reference sequence). The CDR3 spans 15 residues.

This sequence joins TRBV19 and TRBJ1-4; D not certain. Germline assignment: CDR1 LNHDA and CDR2 SQIVND (reference sequence). This CDR3 is built from 12 residues. Trimming stripped 4 bases from V and 7 bases from J, with 7 bases between. Here the CDR3 DNA reads TGTGCCAGTAGTAGACGGGGTGAAAAACTGTTTTTT. Residues: CASSRRGEKLFF.

The V gene is TRBV6-5, the J gene TRBJ2-7, with a tentative D call TRBD2 (5 bases). CDR3 length: 16 amino acids. Germline CDR1 and CDR2: MNHEY and SVGAGI. Trimming cost V 0 bases and J 0 bases, with 12 bases left between them. CDR3 coding DNA: TGTGCCAGCAGTTACTCGATCCTCGGGGTCTCCTACGAGCAGTACTTC. Translated: CASSYSILGVSYEQYF.

The chain joins TRBV11-2 to TRBJ1-1, with TRBD1 identical over 7 bases. J lost 4 bases, V lost 6 bases, and 11 bases had no gene match. Germline V CDR1 and CDR2: SGHAT, FQNNGV. The CDR3 covers 15 residues. In DNA form, the CDR3 reads TGTGCCAGCAGGGGGTCAACAGGGGTTGCCACTGAAGCTTTCTTT. This encodes CASRGSTGVATEAFF.

The CDR3 spells CASSPGTSPYNEQFF. Here the CDR3 DNA reads TGTGCCAGCAGCCCCGGGACTAGCCCCTACAATGAGCAGTTCTTC. The rearrangement joins TRBV7-2 to TRBJ2-1, with 9 nucleotides matching TRBD2. Germline V gene data show CDR1 as SGHTA and CDR2 as FQGNSA. The CDR3 runs 15 residues. After removal of 5 bases from V and 2 bases from J, the junction contained 4 bases not matched to a gene.

The chain is built from TRBV7-6 and TRBJ2-3; no definite D call. V lost 3 bases and J lost 5, with 9 bases in between. The CDR3 extends over 13 amino acids. Germline-derived CDR1 and CDR2 are SGHVS and FNYEAQ. The CDR3 sequence is CASSFRRGDTQYF. The CDR3 nucleotides are TGTGCCAGCAGCTTTAGGCGAGGAGATACGCAGTATTTT.

CDR3 nucleotides: TGCAGCGTTGGGGGACTAGCGGGAGCGGTGGCCGGGGAGCTGTTTTTT. It is translated as CSVGGLAGAVAGELFF. The chain joins TRBV29-1 to TRBJ2-2, with 14 bases matching TRBD2. Germline CDR1 and CDR2: SQVTM and ANQGSEA. The ends lost 4 bases at V and 6 bases at J; junction bases unmatched: 7. CDR3 length equals 16 residues.